This T cell receptor beta chain is from a study of tumor and adjacent non-tumor tissue in lung cancer (dated by TCRdb to 2016 to 2019). At the level of the whole study: The cohort included 12 adenocarcinoma, a couple of squamous cell carcinoma and 1 small cell lung cancer patients. Among the roughly 15 patients, ages ranged from roughly 31 to 80 years, roughly ten were men and 5 were women, and disease was TNM stage I to III. Sequencing produced 100 million to 150 million productive TCRbeta reads in total, an average of approximately 4.2 million reads per sample. Using bulk TCRbeta repertoires from roughly 14 lung cancer patients, the study set lung tumor tissue side by side with matched distant non-tumor lung tissue. TCRbeta CDR3 sequencing was performed on 30 to 35 paired specimens, with one tumor sample and one normal lung sample collected per patient. Summary of the overall study and its limitations: The top 100 clones accounted for a significantly larger cumulative portion of the repertoire in normal lung than in tumor tissue. TCR diversity (inverse Simpson) was significantly higher in tumor than in normal lung tissue (around 450 vs 160, P = 0.0075, Mann-Whitney U test). The cohort had only approximately 15 patients, and the authors noted that larger samples and more detailed clinical data are needed. Because peripheral blood was not sequenced, blood TCRbeta repertoires in the lung cancer patients of the study were not examined. Significantly higher TCR diversity was found in younger patients, and higher tumor TCR diversity was associated with shorter overall and disease-free survival. Neither the sequencing platform nor unique molecular identifiers are mentioned in the methods.

The CDR3, from cysteine to phenylalanine, totals 16 residues. Of the read, only the CDR3 DNA is kept; its 48 bases are in frame from base 1. The germline V gene gives CDR1 as MNHEY and CDR2 as SVGEGT. Bulk unsorted tissue served as the source for RNA extraction, and RNA quality was assessed using a NanoDrop ND-1000 and an Agilent 2100. The normal lung samples consisted of distant non-tumor tissue collected more than 3 cm from the tumor edge. The donors were newly diagnosed lung cancer patients admitted for thoracic surgery in China from August to November 2014 who had not received prior chemotherapy. The study excluded patients who had received radiotherapy or chemotherapy before or who had another cancer at the same time. Surgical tissue pieces of roughly 1-2 cm3 were preserved in RNAlater solution and stored at -80 °C until use. In the case of this clonotype: Its antigen is unknown. One end of the junction is discordant with germline, which a read error may explain.

Receptor amplification or capture employed multiplex PCR. The data were produced on an Illumina HiSeq 2500. TCRbeta libraries were built by three rounds of nested PCR using primers (Table S4), following protocols modified from ARM-PCR. Before sequencing, PCR products of 200-500 bp were excised from the gel and purified with the QIAquick gel extraction kit. Per the authors' processing: Reads were cleaned using Trimmomatic, were merged into complete CDR3 sequences using FLASH, and were assigned to V(D)J germline segments using MiTCR. VDJtools was used to compute clonal diversity as the inverse Simpson's index. Productive reads were defined as in-frame sequences without a premature stop codon. TCRdb cleaned the public reads at Q25 with fastp, built clones with MiXCR and kept in-frame beta chains. Records with the same CDR3 protein are collapsed into one entry carrying the most frequent genes and DNA. The V and J calls shown here were made by TCRdb, not taken from the authors' results. This sample is represented by 98,000 or so distinct CDR3 sequences; about 80% of them were singletons. In total, the top ten clones hold less than 40% of the sample.

Here the chain combines TRBV6-2 or TRBV6-3 and TRBJ2-2, and 9 junctional nucleotides match TRBD1. The receptor's source is a man in his sixties with small cell lung cancer. Sequencing was carried out using distant non-tumor lung tissue. The CDR3 loop reads CASTTSGTGRTGKLFF. The DNA sequence reads TGTGCCAGCACTACCAGCGGGACAGGGCGAACCGGGAAGCTGTTTTTT.